This entry features one TCR beta chain sequence. No antigen is known for it. One base away there is no much larger clone; base qualities are not given. Receptor amplification or capture employed the immunoSEQ multiplex PCR assay. A mixture of 60 forward primers for TCR Vbeta segments and 13 reverse primers for TCR Jbeta segments was used in the multiplex PCR. A multiplex PCR assay on genomic DNA amplified the CDR3 region of rearranged TCR beta genes. Amplified TCR beta libraries were sequenced as 87-base-pair reads on the Illumina HiSeq System. The paper's processing steps were these. In a later analysis, about 80 million unique TCR beta chains were counted across the roughly 700 repertoires, and roughly 11 million of these chains were shared by at least two donors. Raw reads were error-corrected and collapsed into unique sequences by a nearest-neighbor algorithm in which closely related sequences were merged to remove PCR and sequencing errors. V, D and J gene segments were assigned by aligning CDR3 sequences to IMGT reference sequences. For a sequence to be retained, at least a six-nucleotide match to both a V gene segment and a J gene segment was required. Rearrangements were called productive when the CDR3 lacked stop codons and stayed in frame with V and J; all others were non-productive. Following IMGT convention, CDR3 was defined as the stretch from the second conserved V-encoded cysteine up to the conserved J-encoded phenylalanine. Sequences without an unambiguous match to a single V gene segment were excluded from the earlier analysis of 587 of the donors. In an earlier analysis of several hundred of the donors, V segments were called functional above 56.7% productive rearrangements and were called segregating when the between-donor standard deviation exceeded 5%. A statistical classification framework was developed to diagnose cytomegalovirus status using the catalog of TCR beta chain sequences. In a later analysis, TCR nucleotide sequences were compared against IMGT/GENE-DB human TR gene sequences so that V and J genes could be assigned. The TCRdist pipeline was used in a later analysis to assign CDR3 sequences and most-parsimonious VDJ recombination scenarios. In a later analysis, each TCR beta chain was defined by its CDR3 amino acid sequence together with its V-gene family, and reads without a unique V-gene family were excluded. To address suspected cross-contamination and a sequencing artifact, a later analysis removed under 600 highly shared, low-generation-probability nucleotide sequences. A later analysis calculated a clonal expansion index for each public chain from normalized within-repertoire ranks of inferred template counts. Generation probabilities in a later analysis came from a VDJ recombination model fitted to out-of-frame rearrangements, and those results were checked against IGoR. A later analysis scored TCR-TCR, TCR-HLA and TCR-CMV co-occurrence with hypergeometric tests, applying a repertoire-size bias correction to TCR pairs. In a later analysis, false discovery rates were estimated by permuting HLA or CMV assignments 20 times. In a later analysis, co-occurring TCRs were grouped with DBSCAN, and TCRdist sequence similarity was added when clustering was performed within HLA-allele-positive subsets. Repertoires with fewer than 30,000 or more than 120,000 public chains, plus five repertoires with anomalous nucleotide sharing, were excluded from co-occurrence clustering. Here the immuneACCESS table is served through TCRdb, limited to in-frame sequences with V and J called. Missing clones are a known gap in these copies; in checked studies unresolved V genes cover under half, and the rest lacks a known reason. D and trimming were read from the DNA, whereas the V and J calls and clone size are those reported in that table. Within this sample are some 200,000 clones, with 76% of them counted one time only. 0.6% to 0.65% of the sample lies in the top ten.

The cohort comprised 710 or so healthy bone marrow donors. At the time of sampling, all cohort members were nominally healthy, though unrecorded immune exposures were likely present. The donor tested CMV seronegative and was one of the 352 seronegative cohort members. Every donor gave a peripheral blood sample, and the peripheral blood mononuclear cells from that sample were used for TCR beta sequencing. The Qiagen DNeasy Blood Extraction Kit was used to extract genomic DNA from the blood cell samples. The germline V gene (reference sequence) provides CDR1 MNHNY and CDR2 SVGAGI. V is trimmed back by 0 bases and J by 2 bases, and the junction contains 2 bases that no gene match accounts for. Spanning cysteine to phenylalanine, the CDR3 consists of 16 amino acids. Only CDR3 DNA remains: 48 bases, in frame from the first base. This sample was taken from a study of cytomegalovirus exposure and HLA in healthy donors (TCRdb year 2017). Concerning the study at large: An earlier analysis of a few hundred of the donors reported 276 Gb of sequence data and 95 million to 130 million unique TCR beta sequences obtained from approximately 180 million T cells. An early release covering roughly 640 HLA-typed donors comprised 250 to 350 gigabases of sequencing data and 85 million to 100 million unique TCR sequences. The genetic ancestry cluster associated with self-reported Caucasian donors included over 80% of the 398 genotyped donors. The study aimed to test whether cataloging public T cell receptors could reveal signatures of past pathogen exposure. The study used immunosequencing to profile the T cell repertoires of 600 to 850 subjects and linked those repertoires to cytomegalovirus serostatus. Besides the first cohort of around 700 subjects, a separate validation cohort made up of roughly 120 different subjects was used. The study combined high-throughput TCR immunosequencing, statistical association of individual TCRs with disease status, and machine learning to predict cytomegalovirus infection status. In a later analysis, previously published TCR beta repertoires from 550 to 700 donors were re-analyzed and high-resolution HLA genotyping was added so that TCR occurrence patterns could be studied. The later analysis used no new phenotypic data to find candidate immune exposures, relying instead on TCR beta sequences and their occurrence across donors. An earlier analysis of approximately 640 of the donors applied high-throughput TCR beta sequencing to assess whether each TCR beta V gene segment acted as functional or pseudogenic. Donor age, sex, ethnicity and CMV serostatus were compiled together with the repertoire data. In a later genetic analysis, genome-wide SNP genotypes for about three fifths of the roughly 670 donors were used, and that subset was treated as a discovery cohort. All discovery cohort repertoires had been generated using a single sequencing platform. HLA typing covered class I and class II loci at four-digit resolution. Typing coverage varied by locus: roughly 620-640 donors for A, B, C, DRB1 and DQB1; some 520 for DQA1; approximately 610 for DPA1; 450 to 480 for DPB1. Roughly 5 DR-DQ haplotypes were handled as single units for association and clustering because linkage in the cohort was strong. Across roughly 420 genotyped donors of the cohort, an average of about 200,000 unique TCR beta nucleotide sequences per donor were sequenced, and around 19% of those sequences were non-productive. The full study reports these points: In a later genetic analysis, a missense DCLRE1C variant was associated with V-gene and J-gene trimming of TCR beta chains, and the association was replicated in an independent cohort. In a later analysis, HLA-associated TCR beta chains were found to be more clonally expanded and to have lower generation probabilities than equally common non-associated chains. In a later analysis, the rate of TCR association differed among HLA loci, with DRB1 alleles having the most associated TCRs and HLA-C alleles having the fewest. A few of the identified cytomegalovirus-associated TCR beta chains were confirmed in vitro to be specific for cytomegalovirus antigens. Most TCR sequences were seen in very few donors, while some public TCRs were found in many individuals. The authors suggested that the approach could potentially be extended to other disease states and immunological phenotypes. In a later analysis, several top co-occurrence clusters were reported to appear linked to parvovirus B19, influenza, CMV and Epstein-Barr virus. Immune exposure information for the cohort was limited to CMV serostatus. In a later genetic analysis, fewer N-insertions in productive TCRs were reported among donors in an Asian-associated ancestry cluster than the roughly 700-donor mean. In both the original and validation cohorts, the classifier was reported to diagnose cytomegalovirus status with high specificity and sensitivity. Presence/absence analyses assumed roughly uniform sequencing depth across donors, an assumption that may not hold. Most CMV-associated TCR beta chains appeared to be HLA-restricted in a later analysis, and the HLA associations seemed to be driven largely by CMV exposure. Some IMGT-functional V segments, including TRBV6-2 and TRBV6-3, could not be told apart with the 87-base-pair reads, so those segments were excluded. A later analysis associated 16,951 TCR beta sequences with specific HLA alleles at a false discovery rate of 0.05. A further reported finding was that TCR beta sequences accurately predicted the HLA-A and HLA-B alleles for most subjects in the first cohort. The sequencing pipeline was judged likely to have produced a cluster of highly shared sequence variants as a technical artifact. Correlated functional status among segregating V segments might reflect linkage disequilibrium, but an unknown experimental factor could not be ruled out. When HLA alleles, especially DR and DQ, strongly co-occurred, TCR associations were difficult to assign to individual alleles. A total of 150 to 200 TCR beta chains were listed by the study as associated with cytomegalovirus. In this cohort, only TCR beta chains were sequenced, and detectable features were limited by the absence of alpha or paired-chain data. An earlier analysis of some 560 of the donors showed that most TCR beta V segments appeared in productive rearrangements either about 90% or about 30% of the time, which broadly matched IMGT annotations. Because HLA typing was unavailable for some donors at each locus, only the typed subset was used in association tests. Over 15 rarely observed V segments, including chromosome 9 orphons, were excluded from the earlier analysis of several hundred of the donors because counts were too low.

Sequencing was done on a sample of PBMCs. The clonotype comes from a young man in good health and CMV-seronegative. The rearrangement combines TRBV6-6 with TRBJ2-1; 9 of the junction bases match TRBD2. The base sequence is TGTGCCAGCAGTTACTCCGGACTAGCGACCTACAATGAGCAGTTCTTC. It specifies CASSYSGLATYNEQFF.